These 26 T cell receptor beta chains were sequenced from one sample in a study of blood T cell repertoires in COVID-19 (dated by TCRdb to 2020 to 2022). Library preparation employed the immunoSEQ multiplex PCR assay. TCRdb holds this immuneACCESS table with in-frame rearrangements only. Some clones are missing; in checked studies, unresolved V genes explain under half, and the rest has no known cause. Across this sample there are 45,000 to 70,000 clones, with about 84% seen only once. In total, the top ten clones hold more than 5.5% of the sample. The sequencing input was peripheral blood. These receptors were obtained from a man in his 60s with acute or convalescent COVID-19.

The V call is TRBV12-3 or TRBV12-4, the J call TRBJ2-7; 8 nucleotides line up with TRBD2. The ends lost 6 bases at V and 11 bases at J; junction bases unmatched: 6. The CDR3 is 11 amino acids. The CDR3 DNA sequence: TGTGCCAGCAGCTCGGGACTAGTGAAGTACTTC. This gives the protein CASSSGLVKYF.

This chain links TRBV28 with TRBJ1-5; D call uncertain. This CDR3 is 15 amino acids long. Trimming stripped 7 bases from V and 7 bases from J, with 20 bases between. Looked up from germline, CDR1 is MDHEN and CDR2 is SYDVKM. CDR3 coding DNA: TGTGCCAGCACCCTCCCTGGTCAGTCCCCCCAGCCCCAGCATTTT. The encoded protein is CASTLPGQSPQPQHF.

This sequence joins TRBV23-1 and TRBJ2-3, with D possibly being TRBD1 (7 bases). TRBV23-1 is noted as an ORF with a role that remains uncertain. This CDR3 contains 17 residues. The ends were cut back, 4 bases at V and 3 bases at J, with 20 bases in the middle. The CDR3 reads CASSPLQPGGRTDTQYF. The CDR3 region has the DNA TGCGCCAGCAGTCCTCTCCAACCAGGGGGGCGGACAGATACGCAGTATTTT.

The rearrangement uses TRBV10-3 and TRBJ1-2; no definite D call. V was trimmed by 3 bases and J by 4 bases, leaving 6 bases between them. The length of the CDR3 is 12 residues. Germline values: CDR1 ENHRY, CDR2 SYGVKD. CDR3 sequence reads: CAISESLYGYTF. Written as DNA, the CDR3 is TGTGCCATCAGTGAATCCCTCTATGGCTACACCTTC.

The chain carries TRBV12-5 and TRBJ2-7; the D is unclear. This CDR3 has 13 amino acids. CDR1 and CDR2 (germline): LGHNT, FRNRAP. V lost 6 bases, J lost 2 bases, and 11 bases lay in between. The CDR3 DNA reads TGTGCTAGTGGCCGAGACGGAGCCTACGAGCAGTACTTC. Translating gives CASGRDGAYEQYF.

This chain links TRBV5-5 with TRBJ1-1; D is ambiguous. The CDR3 is 11 residues long. The germline V and J ends were trimmed by 4 bases and 6 bases, with 7 bases remaining between them. The germline CDR1 and CDR2 sequences are SGHKS and YYEKEE (reference sequence). The CDR3 coding sequence is TGTGCCAGCAGCGCGGTTGCTGAAGCTTTCTTT. The encoded protein is CASSAVAEAFF. The whole variable domain, filled in from reference TRBV5-5 and TRBJ1-1, reads DAGVTQSPTHLIKTRGQQVTLRCSPISGHKSVSWYQQVLGQGPQFIFQYYEKEERGRGNFPDRFSARQFPNYSSELNVNALLLGDSALYLCASSAVAEAFFGQGTRLTVV.

The genes are TRBV30 and TRBJ1-6; unclear D gene. V lost 4 bases to trimming and J lost 5 bases, with 9 bases between them. In germline, CDR1 is GTSNPN, CDR2 SVGIG (reference sequence). The CDR3 has 13 residues. The CDR3 loop is CAWTAIDNSPLHF. The DNA for the CDR3 is TGTGCCTGGACTGCGATAGATAATTCACCCCTCCACTTT. Together with reference TRBV30 and TRBJ1-6, the CDR3 gives the full variable domain: SQTIHQWPATLVQPVGSPLSLECTVEGTSNPNLYWYRQAAGRGLQLLFYSVGIGQISSEVPQNLSASRPQDRQFILSSKKLLLSDSGFYLCAWTAIDNSPLHFGNGTRLTVT.

The gene calls are TRBV5-1 and TRBJ2-2; possibly TRBD1 for D (5 bases). Per germline, CDR1 SGHRS and CDR2 YFSETQ. This CDR3 comprises 16 residues. V was pared by 4 bases and J by 4 bases, with 17 bases between. The CDR3 nucleotides are TGCGCCAGCAGCCCCGAGGCAGGGTCGGGCACCGGGGAGCTGTTTTTT. Translation: CASSPEAGSGTGELFF.

The genes are TRBV5-4 and TRBJ2-7, with D tentatively TRBD1 (6 bases). The CDR3 sequence is 14 residues long. Per the germline V gene, CDR1 is SGHNT and CDR2 is YYREEE (reference sequence). Trimming shortened V by 4 bases and J by 2 bases, and 13 bases separated the two germline ends. The CDR3 protein is CASSARQAPYEQYF. The CDR3 bases are TGTGCCAGCAGCGCCAGACAGGCCCCCTACGAGCAGTACTTC.

V gene TRBV7-9 combines with J gene TRBJ1-1; weak D call: TRBD1 (5 bases). Germline assignment: CDR1 SEHNR and CDR2 FQNEAQ (reference sequence). Trimming removed 5 bases at V and 5 bases at J, with 9 bases between. The CDR3 totals 12 residues. CDR3 in amino acids: CASSRRGTEAFF. CDR3 coding DNA: TGTGCCAGCAGCCGGCGGGGGACTGAAGCTTTCTTT.

The rearrangement joins TRBV7-9 to TRBJ1-5, with 10 positions matching TRBD1. From germline, CDR1 is SEHNR and CDR2 FQNEAQ (reference sequence). The CDR3 length is 15 residues. V dropped 1 base and J dropped 4; count of bases not matched to a gene: 1. The CDR3: CASSLGTGGNQPQHF. Here the CDR3 DNA reads TGTGCCAGCAGCTTAGGGACAGGGGGTAATCAGCCCCAGCATTTT.

This clone has a handful of counts. The chain employs TRBV5-1 and TRBJ2-1; 8 bases match TRBD2. With V trimmed by 6 bases and J by 2 bases, 4 bases remained unmatched. CDR1 is SGHRS, CDR2 YFSETQ, per germline. The CDR3 is made up of 14 amino acids. The CDR3 protein is CASNGAGAYNEQFF. The CDR3 nucleotides read TGCGCCAGCAATGGAGCGGGGGCCTACAATGAGCAGTTCTTC.

CDR3 amino acids: CASSQDFSQIYGYTF. CDR3 coding DNA: TGTGCCAGCAGCCAAGATTTCTCGCAGATCTATGGCTACACCTTC. The gene calls are TRBV4-2 and TRBJ1-2; no definite D call. The germline gives CDR1 LGHNA, CDR2 YNFKEQ. Trimming pared 0 bases from V and 4 bases from J, leaving 12 bases between. This CDR3 is 15 amino acids long.

V gene TRBV5-1 combines with J gene TRBJ2-2; 12 bases fit TRBD2. The CDR3 covers 20 residues. The V gene end was trimmed by 4 bases and the J gene end by 0 bases; junction bases not matched to a gene: 13. CDR1 and CDR2 (germline): SGHRS, YFSETQ. The CDR3 loop is CASSVQLAGGSFANTGELFF. The CDR3 DNA sequence: TGCGCCAGCAGCGTACAACTAGCGGGGGGCAGCTTTGCGAACACCGGGGAGCTGTTTTTT. Supplemented by reference TRBV5-1 and TRBJ2-2, the full variable domain reads KAGVTQTPRYLIKTRGQQVTLSCSPISGHRSVSWYQQTPGQGLQFLFEYFSETQRNKGNFPGRFSGRQFSNSRSEMNVSTLELGDSALYLCASSVQLAGGSFANTGELFFGEGSRLTVL.

This chain uses TRBV11-2 with TRBJ1-6; D is perhaps TRBD1 (5 bases). Per the germline V gene, CDR1 is SGHAT and CDR2 is FQNNGV. Trimming pared 5 bases from V and 7 bases from J, leaving 18 bases between. The CDR3 length is 16 residues. As DNA, the CDR3 is TGTGCCAGCAGCCACTATCCGACAGTTTCCAATTCACCCCTCCACTTT. Protein: CASSHYPTVSNSPLHF.

The V and J genes are TRBV11-2 and TRBJ1-1, with D unresolved. V was trimmed by 8 bases and J by 0 bases, leaving 10 bases between them. Germline values: CDR1 SGHAT, CDR2 FQNNGV. The CDR3 loop spans 13 amino acids. The CDR3 is CASGLGVNTEAFF. The CDR3 coding sequence is TGTGCCAGCGGATTGGGAGTGAACACTGAAGCTTTCTTT.

Here the CDR3 DNA reads TGTGCCAGCAGCCTAGGGAAGGACAGAAATTCACCCCTCCACTTT. Amino acid sequence: CASSLGKDRNSPLHF. This chain connects TRBV7-2 to TRBJ1-6; D is perhaps TRBD1 (6 bases). The germline V gene has CDR1 SGHTA and CDR2 FQGNSA. The CDR3 totals 15 residues. Trimming shortened V by 5 bases and J by 7 bases, and 15 bases separated the two germline ends. The full variable domain, rest sourced from reference TRBV7-2 and TRBJ1-6, is GAGVSQSPSNKVTEKGKDVELRCDPISGHTALYWYRQSLGQGLEFLIYFQGNSAPDKSGLPSDRFSAERTGGSVSTLTIQRTQQEDSAVYLCASSLGKDRNSPLHFGNGTRLTVT.

This clone was counted between two and nine times. This chain uses TRBV5-4 with TRBJ2-5, with 15 positions matching TRBD2. Unmatched junction bases numbered 4, after V lost 0 bases and J lost 4 bases. The CDR3 covers 17 residues. Germline V gene lookup returns CDR1 SGHNT and CDR2 YYREEE (reference sequence). The chain's CDR3 is CASSLGTSGGAGETQYF. In nucleotides, the CDR3 is TGTGCCAGCAGCTTGGGGACTAGCGGGGGGGCCGGAGAGACCCAGTACTTC. Full variable domain (outside the CDR3, taken from reference TRBV5-4 and TRBJ2-5): ETGVTQSPTHLIKTRGQQVTLRCSSQSGHNTVSWYQQALGQGPQFIFQYYREEENGRGNFPPRFSGLQFPNYSSELNVNALELDDSALYLCASSLGTSGGAGETQYFGPGTRLLVL.

This clone was recorded many times. This chain joins TRBV7-9 and TRBJ2-1; D might be TRBD2 (6 bases). CDR1 SEHNR and CDR2 FQNEAQ come from the germline V gene (reference sequence). The length of the CDR3 is 14 residues. V was clipped by 5 bases and J by 9 bases, with 17 bases between them. The CDR3 DNA is TGTGCCAGCAGCCCTCGGAGGGAAAGGGGTGAGCAGTTCTTC. Its translation is CASSPRRERGEQFF.

The chain joins TRBV7-9 to TRBJ1-2; 9 nucleotides align to TRBD1. Germline CDR1 and CDR2: SEHNR and FQNEAQ (reference sequence). The V and J ends lost 0 bases and 4 bases, in that order; junction bases with no gene match: 3. The CDR3 loop spans 15 amino acids. The CDR3 nucleotides read TGTGCCAGCAGCTTAGCGGGACAGGGTCTCTATGGCTACACCTTC. It codes for CASSLAGQGLYGYTF.

The genes are TRBV3-1 (or the pseudogene TRBV3-2) and TRBJ2-7, with 8 bases identical to TRBD2. The CDR3 spans 13 residues. J lost 2 bases, V lost 4 bases, and 1 base had no gene match. Germline lookup yields CDR1 LGHDT and CDR2 YNNKEL (reference sequence). CDR3 amino acids: CASSRSGAYEQYF. CDR3 coding DNA: TGTGCCAGCAGCCGTAGCGGGGCCTACGAGCAGTACTTC.

This sequence joins TRBV30 and TRBJ2-2, with a tentative D call TRBD2 (5 bases). CDR3 length equals 13 residues. Trimming pared 1 base from V and 4 bases from J, leaving 7 bases between. Germline-derived CDR1 and CDR2 are GTSNPN and SVGIG (reference sequence). CDR3 DNA: TGTGCCTGGAGTGGAGGAGGCACCGGGGAGCTGTTTTTT. The encoded protein is CAWSGGGTGELFF.

The chain links TRBV9 to TRBJ2-7, with TRBD2 as a possible D gene (6 bases). The germline CDR1 and CDR2 sequences are SGDLS and YYNGEE. CDR3 length equals 15 residues. The ends were cut back, 2 bases at V and 2 bases at J, with 14 bases in the middle. DNA of the CDR3: TGTGCCAGCAGCGTGTCGACGGGAGACCCCTACGAGCAGTACTTC. Translating it yields CASSVSTGDPYEQYF.

The gene calls are TRBV10-3 and TRBJ1-2; D possibly corresponds to TRBD1 (6 bases). Trimming pared 3 bases from V and 4 bases from J, leaving 12 bases between. The CDR3 is 14 amino acids. Germline CDR1 ENHRY, CDR2 SYGVKD. CDR3 region: CAISEVGGGYGYTF. The CDR3 nucleotides read TGTGCCATCAGTGAAGTAGGGGGTGGCTATGGCTACACCTTC.

This clone was detected once. The chain couples TRBV14 to TRBJ1-2; the match to TRBD1 covers 7 bases. Germline V lookup: CDR1 SGHDN, CDR2 FVKESK. The CDR3 extends over 14 amino acids. The trim removed 3 bases at V and 7 bases at J, leaving 8 bases unmatched. The CDR3 loop is CASSHLTGFSGYTF. The CDR3, as DNA: TGTGCCAGCAGCCATTTGACAGGGTTTAGTGGCTACACCTTC.

This CDR3 reads CASMGLAGSSYNEQFF. The CDR3 DNA follows: TGTGCCAGCATGGGACTAGCGGGGTCCTCCTACAATGAGCAGTTCTTC. This chain links TRBV5-5 with TRBJ2-1, with 13 bases fitting TRBD2. Germline loops: CDR1 SGHKS, CDR2 YYEKEE (reference sequence). The V and J ends lost 6 bases and 0 bases, in that order; junction bases with no gene match: 3. The CDR3 runs 16 residues.